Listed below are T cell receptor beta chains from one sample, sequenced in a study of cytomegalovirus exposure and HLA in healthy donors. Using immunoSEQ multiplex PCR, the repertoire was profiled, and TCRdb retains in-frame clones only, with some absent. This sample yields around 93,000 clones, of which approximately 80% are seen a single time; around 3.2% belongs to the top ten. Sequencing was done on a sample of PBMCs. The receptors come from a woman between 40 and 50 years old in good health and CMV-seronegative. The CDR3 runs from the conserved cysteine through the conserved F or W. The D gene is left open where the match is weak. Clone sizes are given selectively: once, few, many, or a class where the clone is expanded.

TGCAGTGCCCGACTGCCCTATGGCTACACCTTC	CSARLPYGYTF	-	-	TRBV20-1	TRBJ1-2
TGTGCCAGTAGTATAGCACAGGGGGAACGAGATACGCAGTATTTT	CASSIAQGERDTQYF	-	TRBD1	TRBV19	TRBJ2-3
TGCGCCAGCAGCTTGGGTGCCAGGGGGCGCGAGGAGACCCAGTACTTC	CASSLGARGREETQYF	-	TRBD1	TRBV5-1	TRBJ2-5
TGTGCCAGCAGCCCCCAGGGGGGAGGAATCCAGCAGTACTTC	CASSPQGGGIQQYF	-	-	TRBV9	TRBJ2-7
TGCAGCGTTACCCTCGGGTTGAACACTGAAGCTTTCTTT	CSVTLGLNTEAFF	-	-	TRBV29-1	TRBJ1-1
TGTGCTAGCAGCCCCACAGGGACCGAGCAGTACTTC	CASSPTGTEQYF	-	-	TRBV7-7	TRBJ2-7
TGCGCCAGCAGCTTGGGGGGGGGAGTAGGTCAGCCCCAGCATTTT	CASSLGGGVGQPQHF	-	-	TRBV5-1	TRBJ1-5
TGTGCCAGCAGTGAACCCGGGGGGGGCACTGAAGCTTTCTTT	CASSEPGGGTEAFF	few	-	TRBV25-1	TRBJ1-1
TGTGCCAGCAGTTACTCTTGGTCGTACAGGAACACTGAAGCTTTCTTT	CASSYSWSYRNTEAFF	-	-	TRBV6-5	TRBJ1-1
TGTGCCAGCAGCTTTCATCAAACTTACCGTGAGACCCAGTACTTC	CASSFHQTYRETQYF	-	-	TRBV7-8	TRBJ2-5
TGTGCCAGCATCTCGGGAGGCCATACAGATACGCAGTATTTT	CASISGGHTDTQYF	-	TRBD2	TRBV7-2	TRBJ2-3
TGCGCCAGCAGCTTGAGTACAGCCCAGTTTGCTAATGAAAAACTGTTTTTT	CASSLSTAQFANEKLFF	-	-	TRBV5-1	TRBJ1-4
TGCGCCAGCAGACTTAAACGAAACTTAGCCACAGGGTCATCCTACAATGAGCAGTTCTTC	CASRLKRNLATGSSYNEQFF	-	-	TRBV5-1	TRBJ2-1
TGTGCCAGCAGTCGGGACAGACAGCCCCAGCATTTT	CASSRDRQPQHF	-	TRBD1	TRBV28	TRBJ1-5
TGTGCCAGCAGTGCCTTCGGGACAGGGGCCTACGAGCAGTACTTC	CASSAFGTGAYEQYF	-	TRBD1	TRBV27	TRBJ2-7
TGTGCCAGCAGCCCGGGACATTCGAACACTGAAGCTTTCTTT	CASSPGHSNTEAFF	-	-	TRBV7-6	TRBJ1-1
TGCGCCAGCAGCTGGACGACAGGGTCCCTCGAGCAGTACTTC	CASSWTTGSLEQYF	-	TRBD1	TRBV5-1	TRBJ2-7
TGTGCCAGCAGTTCACCCACGCTAGCGGGAGGTGAGCAGTTCTTC	CASSSPTLAGGEQFF	-	TRBD2	TRBV6-5	TRBJ2-1
TGCAGCGTGCTAGGCGGTACTAGCGGGAGGGCCGGCGAGCAGTACTTC	CSVLGGTSGRAGEQYF	once	TRBD2	TRBV29-1	TRBJ2-7
TGCGCCAGCAGCTCGGGACTAGCGGGAGGGTACGAGCAGTACTTC	CASSSGLAGGYEQYF	-	TRBD2	TRBV5-1	TRBJ2-7
TGTGCCAGCAGTTTATCTTCAGGGTACGGGCAGCCCCAGCATTTT	CASSLSSGYGQPQHF	few	-	TRBV27	TRBJ1-5
TGCAGCGTTGAAGGAGGTCTCTTC	CSVEGGLF	-	-	TRBV29-1	TRBJ2-7
TGTGCCAGCAGTGAAAGGCTACAGGGGAATAACTATGGCTACACCTTC	CASSERLQGNNYGYTF	-	TRBD1	TRBV6-1	TRBJ1-2
TGTGCCAGCAGCGTAGCTGCGGTTCCTAGCACAGATACGCAGTATTTT	CASSVAAVPSTDTQYF	-	-	TRBV9	TRBJ2-3
TGCGCCAGCAGCTTGGCCGGGCAGGGGGCGACTGAAGCTTTCTTT	CASSLAGQGATEAFF	-	TRBD1	TRBV5-1	TRBJ1-1
TGTGCCAGCAGCTTAACAAACCTGGCCTCTGGAAACACCATATATTTT	CASSLTNLASGNTIYF	-	-	TRBV7-8	TRBJ1-3
TGTGCCTGGATCCCCGTACGAGCACGGCGGAGCACTGAAGCTTTCTTT	CAWIPVRARRSTEAFF	-	-	TRBV30	TRBJ1-1
TGTGCCATCACCGTATGTGGATGCGGGACCTTCAGAATTACCGGGGAGCTGTTTTTT	CAITVCGCGTFRITGELFF	-	-	TRBV10-3	TRBJ2-2
TGTGCCAGCAGCGTAGGAGGATTGCTGAACACTGAAGCTTTCTTT	CASSVGGLLNTEAFF	-	-	TRBV9	TRBJ1-1
TGTGCCAGCAGCCAGAGGGAGGGTCGCTACGAGCAGTACTTC	CASSQREGRYEQYF	-	TRBD2	TRBV7-6	TRBJ2-7
TGTGCCAGCAGTGATTATGTTTCGGCAGGGTCCTACGAGCAGTACTTC	CASSDYVSAGSYEQYF	once	-	TRBV25-1	TRBJ2-7
TGTGCCAGCAGCTTACCGGGACAGGGAAACTATGGCTACACCTTC	CASSLPGQGNYGYTF	-	TRBD1	TRBV5-4	TRBJ1-2
TGTGCCTGGAGTCCAGATGGCTACACCTTC	CAWSPDGYTF	once	-	TRBV30	TRBJ1-2
TGCGCCAGCAGCCTTCAACGGACAGGCGACTACGAGCAGTACTTC	CASSLQRTGDYEQYF	few	TRBD1	TRBV4-1	TRBJ2-7
TGCAGCACACCGAGAGGTTTCCTAATCAATGAGCAGTTCTTC	CSTPRGFLINEQFF	-	-	TRBV29-1	TRBJ2-1
TGTGCCATCAGGCCGGGACAGGCCTACAATGAGCAGTTCTTC	CAIRPGQAYNEQFF	-	TRBD1	TRBV10-3	TRBJ2-1
TGCGCCAGCAGCCAAGGGGTTAGCGGGAGTACGAGTTATGAGCAGTTCTTC	CASSQGVSGSTSYEQFF	few	TRBD2	TRBV4-1	TRBJ2-1
TGTGCCAGCAGGGGGACAGGGGCTTTGAACACTGAAGCTTTCTTT	CASRGTGALNTEAFF	-	TRBD1	TRBV6-5	TRBJ1-1
TGTGCCAGCAGTCTAACCGCCGGGACAGGGGTTGAAAAACTGTTTTTT	CASSLTAGTGVEKLFF	-	TRBD1	TRBV28	TRBJ1-4
TGCGCCAGCAGCTTGGGCTCGCATATCACTTCCTACGAGCAGTACTTC	CASSLGSHITSYEQYF	-	-	TRBV5-1	TRBJ2-7
TGCAGCGTTGAAGCAGGGGCCTACGAGCAGTACTTC	CSVEAGAYEQYF	-	-	TRBV29-1	TRBJ2-7
TGTGCCAGCAGTTCCCTCCCGGGAGGGGCAGATACGCAGTATTTT	CASSSLPGGADTQYF	-	TRBD2	TRBV2	TRBJ2-3
TGTGCCAGCAGCGTAGGGGTGACTAGTCAAGAGACCCAGTACTTC	CASSVGVTSQETQYF	few	-	TRBV9	TRBJ2-5
TGTGCCAGCAGACGGGTGGTCAGAACGAACACTGAAGCTTTCTTT	CASRRVVRTNTEAFF	-	-	TRBV6-1	TRBJ1-1
TGTGCCAGCAGTTTAAAGGGACAGAAATATTCACCCCTCCACTTT	CASSLKGQKYSPLHF	-	TRBD1	TRBV27	TRBJ1-6
TGTGCCAGCAGCTTAGATTGGGGGGGGAGCACTGAAGCTTTCTTT	CASSLDWGGSTEAFF	once	-	TRBV11-2	TRBJ1-1
TGTGCCAGCTCACCCGAGGCCCGGGAGCGTTACACTGAAGCTTTCTTT	CASSPEARERYTEAFF	once	-	TRBV18	TRBJ1-1
TGTGCCAGTAGTCCTAGAGCCGGGGAGCTGTTTTTT	CASSPRAGELFF	-	-	TRBV19	TRBJ2-2
TGTGCCACCAGCCCTACAAGGGCTTCGGGGGAAAAACTGTTTTTT	CATSPTRASGEKLFF	-	-	TRBV15	TRBJ1-4
TGTGCCAGCAGCCTCTACAATGAGCAGTTCTTC	CASSLYNEQFF	-	-	TRBV2	TRBJ2-1
TGTGCCAGCAGCTTACGGACGGGACAGCCACTTTTCTATGGCTACACCTTC	CASSLRTGQPLFYGYTF	-	TRBD1	TRBV11-2	TRBJ1-2
TGTGCCAGTAGTCTCCTAGCGGATAGCTCCTACGAGCAGTACTTC	CASSLLADSSYEQYF	-	TRBD2	TRBV19	TRBJ2-7
TGTGCCACCAGCGTAAGACAGGGTCTGGGTTCACCCCTCCACTTT	CATSVRQGLGSPLHF	-	TRBD1	TRBV15	TRBJ1-6
TGTGCCAGCAGTTCTAGCGGGGAGCAGTTCTTC	CASSSSGEQFF	few	TRBD2	TRBV6-5	TRBJ2-1
TGTGCCAGCAGTACCCCGCGAAAGGGGGTGTTTTTT	CASSTPRKGVFF	-	-	TRBV28	TRBJ1-4
TGTGCCAGCAGCACCTCAGGGGGGTCTGGCTACACCTTC	CASSTSGGSGYTF	-	TRBD1	TRBV5-6	TRBJ1-2
TGTGCCAGCAGCCCTATGGTAGCGGGAGGTGGAGATACGCAGTATTTT	CASSPMVAGGGDTQYF	few	TRBD2	TRBV11-3	TRBJ2-3
TGTGCCAGTAGTAGACGGGAGTACAATGAGCAGTTCTTC	CASSRREYNEQFF	once	-	TRBV19	TRBJ2-1
TGTGCCAGCAGCGGAACATACAGGGAAGAAGAGGGTAGGGCTTTCTTT	CASSGTYREEEGRAFF	-	-	TRBV11-2	TRBJ1-1